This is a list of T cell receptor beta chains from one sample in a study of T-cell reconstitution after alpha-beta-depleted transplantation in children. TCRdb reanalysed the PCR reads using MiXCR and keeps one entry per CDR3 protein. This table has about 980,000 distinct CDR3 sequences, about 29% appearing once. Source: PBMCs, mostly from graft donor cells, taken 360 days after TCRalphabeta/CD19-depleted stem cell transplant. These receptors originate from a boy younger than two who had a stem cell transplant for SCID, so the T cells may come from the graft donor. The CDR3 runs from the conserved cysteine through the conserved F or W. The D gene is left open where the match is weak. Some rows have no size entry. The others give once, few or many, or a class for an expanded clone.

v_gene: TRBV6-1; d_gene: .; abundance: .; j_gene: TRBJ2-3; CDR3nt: TGTGCCAGTAGTCCTTTAGGACAGCTGATCACAGATACGCAGTATTTT; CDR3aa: CASSPLGQLITDTQYF
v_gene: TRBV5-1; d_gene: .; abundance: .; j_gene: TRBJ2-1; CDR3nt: TGCGCCAGCAGCGTGAGGGGAGTACCATATGAGCAGTTCTTC; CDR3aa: CASSVRGVPYEQFF
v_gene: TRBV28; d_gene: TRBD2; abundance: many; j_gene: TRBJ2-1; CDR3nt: TGTGCCAGCAGTCCCCGGGACTATGATGAGCAGTTCTTC; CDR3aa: CASSPRDYDEQFF
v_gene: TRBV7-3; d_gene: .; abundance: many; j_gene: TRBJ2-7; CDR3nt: TGTGCCAGCAGCTTAGGACCGGGTACTACATCCTGGGGGGAGCAGTACTTC; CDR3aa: CASSLGPGTTSWGEQYF
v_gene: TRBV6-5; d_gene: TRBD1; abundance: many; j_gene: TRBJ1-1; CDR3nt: TGTGCCAGCAGTTACAAGGGGGCAAACACTGAAGCTTTCTTT; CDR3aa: CASSYKGANTEAFF
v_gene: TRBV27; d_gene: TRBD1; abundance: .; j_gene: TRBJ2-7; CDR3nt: TGTGCCACCACGACAGGGGGCCTCTACGAGCAGTACTTC; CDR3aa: CATTTGGLYEQYF
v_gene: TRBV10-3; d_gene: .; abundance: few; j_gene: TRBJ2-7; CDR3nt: TGTGCCATCAGTGCCGCGGGCTCCTACGAGCAGTACTTC; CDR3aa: CAISAAGSYEQYF
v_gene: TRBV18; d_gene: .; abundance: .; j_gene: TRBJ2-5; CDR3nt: TGTGCCAGCTCACCACCAGGGGCACAGGGCTGGGAGACCCAGTACTTC; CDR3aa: CASSPPGAQGWETQYF
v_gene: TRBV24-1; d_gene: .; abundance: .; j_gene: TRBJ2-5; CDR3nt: TGTGCCACCACTGGGTTGCCGGCGGGGCAAGAGACCCAGTACTTC; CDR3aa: CATTGLPAGQETQYF
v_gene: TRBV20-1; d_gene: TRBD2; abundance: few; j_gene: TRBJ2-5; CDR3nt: TGCAGTGCTAGCTACGGGGGGGAAGGGGAGACCCAGTACTTC; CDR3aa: CSASYGGEGETQYF
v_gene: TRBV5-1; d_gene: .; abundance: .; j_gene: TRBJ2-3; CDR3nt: TGCGCCAGCAGCTTGATACTTCGGGGAGGACAGGATACGCAGTATTTT; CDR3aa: CASSLILRGGQDTQYF
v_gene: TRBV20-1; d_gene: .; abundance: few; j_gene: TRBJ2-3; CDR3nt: TGCATCGTCACAGGGGAGGCCCCAGATACGCAGTATTTT; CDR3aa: CIVTGEAPDTQYF
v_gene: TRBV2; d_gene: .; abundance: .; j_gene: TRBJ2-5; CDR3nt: TGTGCCAGCAGTGGCGGGGGCGCGGGCCAGTACTTC; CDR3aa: CASSGGGAGQYF
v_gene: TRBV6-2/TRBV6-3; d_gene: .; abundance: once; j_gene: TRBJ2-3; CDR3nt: TGTGCCAGCACCGGGCCCAGGGGGGCCCGGACGGATACGCAGTATTTT; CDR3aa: CASTGPRGARTDTQYF
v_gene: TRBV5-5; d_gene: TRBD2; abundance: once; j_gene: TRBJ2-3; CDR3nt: TGTGCCAGCAGCCCACGGACTAGCGGGAGTTCAGATACGCAGTATTTT; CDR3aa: CASSPRTSGSSDTQYF
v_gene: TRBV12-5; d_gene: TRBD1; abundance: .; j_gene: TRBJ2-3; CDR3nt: TGTGCTAGTGGCCCTGGACAGGGGAGCACAGATACGCAGTATTTT; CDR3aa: CASGPGQGSTDTQYF
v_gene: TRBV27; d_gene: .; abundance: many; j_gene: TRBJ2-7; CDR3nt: TGTGCCAGCAGTTTTATAGGTACCTACGAGCAGTACTTC; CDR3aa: CASSFIGTYEQYF
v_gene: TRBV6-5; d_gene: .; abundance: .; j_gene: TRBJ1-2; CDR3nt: TGTGCCAGCAGTTACTTCGATGGGAACTATGGCTACACCTTC; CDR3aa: CASSYFDGNYGYTF
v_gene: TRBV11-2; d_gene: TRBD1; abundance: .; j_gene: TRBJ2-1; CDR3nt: TGTGCCAGCAGCCCCACGACAGGGGTATGGAATGAGCAGTTCTTC; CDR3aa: CASSPTTGVWNEQFF
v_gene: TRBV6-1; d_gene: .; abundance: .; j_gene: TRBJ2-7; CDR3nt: TGTGCCAGCAGCTCCACAGGGTGGGTCGGCTACGAGCAGTACTTC; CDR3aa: CASSSTGWVGYEQYF
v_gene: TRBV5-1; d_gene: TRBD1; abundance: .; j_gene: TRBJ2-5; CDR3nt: TGCGCCAGCAGCAAAGGGACAGGGGGCTTCCAAGAGACCCAGTACTTC; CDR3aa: CASSKGTGGFQETQYF
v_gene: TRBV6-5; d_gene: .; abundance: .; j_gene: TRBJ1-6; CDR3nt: TGTGCCAGCAGTTACAGGGGCCCGAGCTCCTATAATTCACCCCTCCACTTT; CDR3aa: CASSYRGPSSYNSPLHF
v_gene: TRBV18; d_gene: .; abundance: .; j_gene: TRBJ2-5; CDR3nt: TGTGCCAGCTCACAGGCTCGACAAGAGACCCAGTACTTC; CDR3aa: CASSQARQETQYF
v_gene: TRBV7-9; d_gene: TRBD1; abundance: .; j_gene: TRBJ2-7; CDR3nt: TGTGCCAGCAGCTTAGAGGGGGCCAGGGTCTACGAGCAGTACTTC; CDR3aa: CASSLEGARVYEQYF
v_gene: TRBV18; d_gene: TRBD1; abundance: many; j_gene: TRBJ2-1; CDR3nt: TGTGCCAGCTCGGGGGACAGGGTGAATGAGCAGTTCTTC; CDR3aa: CASSGDRVNEQFF
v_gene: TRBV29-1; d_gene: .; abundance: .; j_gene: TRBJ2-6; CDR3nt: TGCAGCGTCGAGACTAGTAGGTTATCCGGGGCCAACGTCCTGACTTTC; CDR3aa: CSVETSRLSGANVLTF
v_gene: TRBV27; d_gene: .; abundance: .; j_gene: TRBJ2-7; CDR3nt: TGTGCCAGCAGCTCAGCGAGGGGTTTTCCAACCCGCTACGAGCAGTACTTC; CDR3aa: CASSSARGFPTRYEQYF
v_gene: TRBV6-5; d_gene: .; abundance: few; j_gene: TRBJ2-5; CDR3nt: TGTGCCAGCAGTTGGGGGTTCTGGGAGACCCAGTACTTC; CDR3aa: CASSWGFWETQYF
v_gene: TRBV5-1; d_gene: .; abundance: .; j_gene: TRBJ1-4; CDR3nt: TGCGCCAGCGGTACAGGAGTTGCAACTAATGAAAAACTGTTTTTT; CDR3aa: CASGTGVATNEKLFF